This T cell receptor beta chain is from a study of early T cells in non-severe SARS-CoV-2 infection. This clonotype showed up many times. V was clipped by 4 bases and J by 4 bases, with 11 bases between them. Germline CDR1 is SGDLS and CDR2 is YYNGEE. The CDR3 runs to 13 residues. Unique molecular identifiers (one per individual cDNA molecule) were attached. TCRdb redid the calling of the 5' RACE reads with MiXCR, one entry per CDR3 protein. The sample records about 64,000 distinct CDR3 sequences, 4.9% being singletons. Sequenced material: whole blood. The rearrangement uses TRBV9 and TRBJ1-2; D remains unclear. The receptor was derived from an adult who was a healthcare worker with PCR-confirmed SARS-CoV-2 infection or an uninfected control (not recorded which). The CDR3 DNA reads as TGTGCCAGCAGCCCCCAGGACCTCTATGGCTACACCTTC. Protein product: CASSPQDLYGYTF.